This entry lists 21 T cell receptor beta chains sequenced from one sample in a study of cytomegalovirus exposure and HLA in healthy donors. Primers included in the PCR were 60 Vbeta and 13 Jbeta primers. Measured with immunoSEQ multiplex PCR; TCRdb has only the in-frame clones, and not every one. The sample carries just over 150,000 clones, around 80% recorded once. The sample comprised PBMCs. Source of these receptors: a man between 45 and 60 years old in good health and CMV-seropositive.

The chain combines TRBV4-1 with TRBJ1-3; TRBD1 is a possible D gene (5 bases). CDR1 and CDR2 from the germline V gene are MGHRA and YSYEKL. CDR3 length equals 19 residues. Between the trimmed V and J ends, which lost 0 bases and 0 bases, there was a span of 18 bases. CDR3 DNA sequence: TGCGCCAGCAGCCAAGAACCACAGGCCTTACCCTACTCTGGAAACACCATATATTTT. Translation gives CASSQEPQALPYSGNTIYF.

J is TRBJ2-5 and V is TRBV5-1; 8 bases fit TRBD2. The germline V gene encodes CDR1 SGHRS and CDR2 YFSETQ. The CDR3 is 16 residues long. J was trimmed by 0 bases and V by 5 bases; bases with no gene match: 9. CDR3 sequence: CASRRWGGRNQETQYF. The CDR3 nucleotides are TGCGCCAGCAGGAGGTGGGGCGGGAGGAACCAAGAGACCCAGTACTTC.

The genes are TRBV19 and TRBJ1-5; no definite D call. CDR3 size: 14 residues. V lost 5 bases to trimming and J lost 3 bases, with 11 bases between them. CDR1 LNHDA and CDR2 SQIVND come from the germline V gene (reference sequence). This CDR3 reads CASSPSQVNQPQHF. The CDR3 DNA reads TGTGCCAGTAGTCCGTCTCAGGTCAATCAGCCCCAGCATTTT.

The V gene is TRBV7-8, the J gene TRBJ2-7; D gene unclear. From germline, CDR1 is SGHVS and CDR2 FQNEAQ. The CDR3 runs 15 residues. Between the trimmed V and J ends, which lost 8 bases and 5 bases, there was a span of 22 bases. CDR3: CASHDVTGIPHEQYF. The CDR3 DNA reads TGTGCCAGCCACGACGTCACGGGTATCCCCCACGAGCAGTACTTC.

The chain joins TRBV5-5 to TRBJ1-6; a possible D gene is TRBD1 (6 bases). The V and J ends lost 3 bases and 10 bases respectively, with 17 bases between them. Germline CDR1 is SGHKS and CDR2 is YYEKEE (reference sequence). The CDR3 length is 15 residues. As DNA, the CDR3 is TGTGCCAGCAGCTCCTCCTTGGACAGTATGTCACCCCTCCACTTT. Residues: CASSSSLDSMSPLHF.

The rearrangement uses TRBV6-5 and TRBJ2-1; 7 nucleotides align to TRBD2. The V gene's germline CDR1 is MNHEY and CDR2 SVGAGI. V lost 6 bases, J lost 4 bases, and 6 bases stayed unmatched. The CDR3 extends over 14 amino acids. The CDR3 coding sequence is TGTGCCAGCAGAATCGGGACTACATACAATGAGCAGTTCTTC. It is translated as CASRIGTTYNEQFF.

The CDR3 coding sequence is TGTGCCAGCAGCCATGCCCTACAGGGGACCGGGGAGCTGTTTTTT. As protein: CASSHALQGTGELFF. The rearrangement uses TRBV27 and TRBJ2-2; 7 nucleotides match TRBD1. J gave up 5 bases and V 6 bases, and 9 bases lay outside the gene matches. The CDR3 runs 15 residues. CDR1 and CDR2 from the germline V gene are MNHEY and SMNVEV (reference sequence).

In this sample, this clone turned up a few times. The genes are TRBV30 and TRBJ2-7; tentatively, D is TRBD2 (6 bases). The CDR3 is made up of 16 amino acids. Trimming stripped 0 bases from V and 0 bases from J, with 15 bases between. Germline CDR1 GTSNPN, CDR2 SVGIG (reference sequence). In DNA, the CDR3 is TGTGCCTGGAGTGTGTGGAATAGCGGAAGCTCCTACGAGCAGTACGTC. Its translation: CAWSVWNSGSSYEQYV.

The V gene is TRBV6-1, the J gene TRBJ2-7; the D gene is possibly TRBD1 (6 bases). Between the trimmed V and J ends, which lost 3 bases and 0 bases, there was a span of 15 bases. CDR1 and CDR2 from the germline V gene are MNHNS and SASEGT. This CDR3 is built from 16 residues. The CDR3: CASSDYVTGSSYEQYV. In DNA form, the CDR3 reads TGTGCCAGCAGTGATTACGTAACAGGGAGCTCCTACGAGCAGTACGTC.

V gene TRBV7-3 combines with J gene TRBJ2-1, with 11 bases matching TRBD2. The germline gives CDR1 SGHTA, CDR2 FQGTGA. This CDR3 is 16 amino acids long. V was pared by 5 bases and J by 8 bases, with 11 bases of the junction left unmatched. The CDR3 DNA reads TGTGCCAGCAGCCCAAGACTAGCGGGAAAGAAGGATGAGCAGTTCTTC. Translating gives CASSPRLAGKKDEQFF.

The V call is TRBV9, the J call TRBJ2-1; TRBD2 aligns across 16 bases. Trimming at V came to 3 bases and at J to 0 bases, leaving 6 bases not matched to a gene. CDR3 length: 19 residues. Germline values: CDR1 SGDLS, CDR2 YYNGEE. CDR3 sequence: CASSAPGTSGRASYNEQFF. The CDR3 DNA reads TGTGCCAGCAGCGCCCCCGGGACTAGCGGGAGGGCCTCCTACAATGAGCAGTTCTTC.

The rearrangement links TRBV27 to TRBJ2-1, with D perhaps matching TRBD2 (6 bases). Germline V gives CDR1 MNHEY, CDR2 SMNVEV (reference sequence). This CDR3 spans 15 amino acids. Trimming cost V 5 bases and J 0 bases, with 11 bases left between them. Written as DNA, the CDR3 is TGTGCCAGCAGTACGGACGGGAGCTCCTACAATGAGCAGTTCTTC. Protein: CASSTDGSSYNEQFF.

The CDR3 sequence is CASSLRGYNEQFF. DNA for the CDR3: TGTGCCAGCAGCCTTCGGGGGTACAATGAGCAGTTCTTC. This rearrangement joins TRBV7-6 to TRBJ2-1, with a possible D match to TRBD2 (6 bases). The CDR3 spans 13 residues. Germline values: CDR1 SGHVS, CDR2 FNYEAQ. Trimming cost V 5 bases and J 4 bases, with 9 bases left between them.

Concerning this clone: Compared with germline, one end of the junction differs, possibly owing to a read error. This chain joins TRBV7-7 and TRBJ2-1; 8 nucleotides line up with TRBD2. Germline loops: CDR1 SSHAT, CDR2 FNYEAQ (reference sequence). This CDR3 has 15 residues. CDR3 DNA sequence: TGTGCTAGCAGCTTAGACGGGAGGGCCTACAATGAGCAGTTCTTC. It codes for CASSLDGRAYNEQFF. The complete variable domain, with remaining parts taken from reference TRBV7-7 and TRBJ2-1, reads GAGVSQSPRYKVTKRGQDVTLRCDPISSHATLYWYQQALGQGPEFLTYFNYEAQPDKSGLPSDRFSAERPEGSISTLTIQRTEQRDSAMYRCASSLDGRAYNEQFFGPGTRLTVL.

J is TRBJ1-1 and V is TRBV28, with D possibly TRBD1 on 5 matching bases. Trimming shortened V by 1 base and J by 1 base, and 13 bases separated the two germline ends. This CDR3 comprises 16 residues. CDR1 MDHEN and CDR2 SYDVKM come from the germline V gene. CDR3: CASSLSTDTANTEAFF. CDR3 coding DNA: TGTGCCAGCAGTTTATCCACGGACACCGCGAACACTGAAGCTTTCTTT.

Concerning this clone itself: Mismatch with germline at one junction end may stem from a read error. This chain links TRBV7-7 with TRBJ2-3; 10 positions agree with TRBD2. This CDR3 has 16 amino acids. CDR1 is SSHAT, CDR2 FNYEAQ, per germline (reference sequence). CDR3 sequence reads: CASSEREGLGTDTQYF. The CDR3 coding sequence is TGTGCTAGCAGTGAGCGGGAGGGCCTTGGCACAGATACGCAGTATTTT.

This chain links TRBV13 with TRBJ2-3, with 12 nucleotides matching TRBD2. Trimming at V came to 4 bases and at J to 2 bases, leaving 4 bases not matched to a gene. Germline CDR1 is PRHDT and CDR2 is FYEKMQ (reference sequence). The CDR3 length is 16 residues. The CDR3 sequence: CASSSTSGGLTDTQYF. CDR3 DNA: TGTGCCAGCAGCTCGACTAGCGGGGGCCTCACAGATACGCAGTATTTT. The whole variable domain, filled in from reference TRBV13 and TRBJ2-3, reads AAGVIQSPRHLIKEKRETATLKCYPIPRHDTVYWYQQGPGQDPQFLISFYEKMQSDKGSIPDRFSAQQFSDYHSELNMSSLELGDSALYFCASSSTSGGLTDTQYFGPGTRLTVL.

This clone was observed a few times. The junction departs from germline at one end; a sequencing error may be responsible. This chain uses TRBV6-1 with TRBJ2-1, with 11 bases that match TRBD1. CDR3 size: 16 residues. The germline V gene has CDR1 MNHNS and CDR2 SASEGT. The CDR3 region is CAISELPGQGDNEQFF. CDR3 DNA sequence: TGTGCCATCAGTGAGCTTCCGGGACAGGGGGACAATGAGCAGTTCTTC.

This clone was counted only a few times. The V and J genes are TRBV27 and TRBJ2-2; TRBD2 matches 7 bases. The germline CDR1 and CDR2 sequences are MNHEY and SMNVEV (reference sequence). Trimming took 0 bases from V and 5 from J; bases not matched to a gene: 9. The CDR3 has 17 residues. The CDR3 DNA reads as TGTGCCAGCAGTTTATCGGCCAGAAGCGGGGTTACCGGGGAGCTGTTTTTT. Encoded protein: CASSLSARSGVTGELFF.

The gene calls are TRBV5-1 and TRBJ2-7; 11 nucleotides match TRBD1. V was pared by 0 bases and J by 6 bases, with 5 bases of the junction left unmatched. The CDR3 spans 15 residues. In germline, CDR1 is SGHRS, CDR2 YFSETQ. The CDR3 sequence is CASSLDGQGASEQYV. As DNA, the CDR3 is TGCGCCAGCAGCTTGGATGGACAGGGGGCTTCCGAGCAGTACGTC.

The chain recombines TRBV9 with TRBJ2-3, with 7 bases matching TRBD2. The CDR3 has 15 amino acids. Per the germline V gene, CDR1 is SGDLS and CDR2 is YYNGEE. The ends lost 3 bases at V and 1 base at J; junction bases unmatched: 5. CDR3 nucleotides: TGTGCCAGCAGCGCCAGCGGGATCCGCACAGATACGCAGTATTTT. The encoded protein is CASSASGIRTDTQYF.